This T cell receptor beta chain was recovered during a study of blood T cell repertoires in COVID-19. The method was immunoSEQ multiplex PCR; TCRdb's version includes in-frame clones alone and lacks a portion of them. The sample includes a few hundred thousand clones, approximately 83% of them seen just once. The CDR3 loop spans 16 amino acids. V gave up 4 bases and J gave up 6 bases; unmatched junction bases: 8. Germline V lookup: CDR1 SGHAT, CDR2 FQNNGV. V usage is TRBV11-2 and J usage is TRBJ2-3, with 12 bases identical to TRBD2. The receptor's source is a man in his fifties who had recovered from COVID-19. The sample was PBMCs or T cells enriched from blood (not recorded which). This CDR3 is CASSYRLAGVLDTQYF. CDR3 sequence (DNA): TGTGCCAGCAGCTATAGACTAGCGGGAGTGCTTGATACGCAGTATTTT.